This T cell receptor beta chain was identified in a study of cytomegalovirus exposure and HLA in healthy donors. It was with 60 Vbeta and 13 Jbeta primers that the PCR ran. The data were produced by immunoSEQ multiplex PCR, yet TCRdb's version contains in-frame clones alone and is incomplete. This sample carries 150,000 to 200,000 clones, around four fifths of them seen once, and the ten largest clones take under 2%. This receptor was taken from a woman younger than 30 in good health and CMV-seronegative. Sequencing was performed on PBMCs.

The CDR3 coding sequence is TGCGCCAGCAGCTTGGTGGCAGGAAATTCACCCCTCCACTTT. Encoded protein: CASSLVAGNSPLHF. The V and J genes are TRBV5-1 and TRBJ1-6; unclear D gene. CDR1 is SGHRS, CDR2 YFSETQ, per germline. With 0 bases removed from V and 7 bases from J, the gap between germline ends came to 8 bases. The CDR3 covers 14 residues.